This T cell receptor (beta chain) was captured by sequencing in a study of early T cells in non-severe SARS-CoV-2 infection (dated by TCRdb to the early 2020s). For context, the study as a whole: Because TCR sequencing was done on bulk RNA from unsorted whole blood, the alpha and beta chains could not be paired. On the study overall, not on this receptor specifically: Matching against VDJdb was skewed toward anti-spike CD8 responses, likely underestimated virus-specific expansions, and missed private and CD4 specificities.

Comments on this clonotype: What this receptor recognizes is not known. The sample holds no much larger clone one base away, and base qualities are not on file.

Set within a cohort of healthcare workers in London, UK, this nested case-control study involved weekly PCR testing of nasopharyngeal swabs along with blood sampling. Healthcare workers were enrolled in the week of the UK lockdown, from 23 to 31 March 2020, and were followed every week for up to 16 weeks. Libraries were built with 5' RACE. TCRdb shows the sequencer as NextSeq 500. The TCR library protocol attached unique molecular identifiers to individual cDNA molecules to correct for sequencing error and PCR bias. TCR alpha and beta chains were both sequenced, and the abundances of alpha and beta sequences in each sample were closely correlated with each other. The original methods were these. Decombinator V4 was used to annotate the V gene, J gene and CDR3 of the TCR sequences. TCRs were defined as expanded if a significant change between any two time points was detected under a Poisson model with p below 0.0001. Abundances of TCRs were expressed as counts per million after normalisation to the total number of TCRs sequenced in each sample. MAIT TCRs were defined by TRAV1-2 paired with TRAJ12, TRAJ20 or TRAJ33, and iNKT TCRs by TRAV10 paired with TRAJ18. A search of VDJdb, accessed on 1 November 2021, was run for TCRs annotated to CMV, EBV and SARS-CoV-2, with TCRs annotated for multiple antigens excluded. TCRdb applied fastp at Q25 and MiXCR to the public reads, then kept only in-frame beta chains. For every CDR3 protein sequence, its rows merge into one entry that carries the most common genes and DNA. These V and J calls are TCRdb output, not the study's own analysis. The sample contains tens of thousands of distinct CDR3 sequences, around 10% of them found a single time. The ten largest account for over 2% of the sample.

CDR1 LGHNA and CDR2 YSLEER were looked up in the germline V gene. From the cysteine up to the phenylalanine, the CDR3 has a length of 15 residues. The only DNA kept is the CDR3, 45 bases in frame from the first base. V drops 1 base and J drops 5 bases, leaving 14 bases in between. The clonotype originates from an adult who was a healthcare worker with PCR-confirmed SARS-CoV-2 infection or an uninfected control (not recorded which). The rearrangement joined TRBV4-3 to TRBJ2-5; a tentative D call is TRBD2 (6 bases match). The sample was whole blood, taken at baseline. The DNA is TGCGCCAGCAGCCAAGCCGGGAGCGGTTATGAGACCCAGTACTTC. The resulting protein is CASSQAGSGYETQYF.